What follows are 12 T cell receptor beta chains derived from one specimen sequenced in a study of T cells in tumors after PD-1 blockade. Only in-frame clones appear in the TCRdb table, and some are missing; sequencing was by immunoSEQ multiplex PCR. The data show more than 40,000 clones, around four fifths seen once. The sample in question was PBMCs, obtained before anti-PD-1 therapy. The receptor source for this set is a human donor with advanced basal cell or squamous cell carcinoma (not recorded which).

The chain recombines TRBV11-3 with TRBJ2-3; 11 positions agree with TRBD2. Germline lookup yields CDR1 SGHNT and CDR2 YENEEA. The CDR3 is 16 amino acids. The V gene end was trimmed by 3 bases and the J gene end by 0 bases; junction bases not matched to a gene: 2. CDR3 in amino acids: CASSFGTSGSTDTQYF. The CDR3 DNA reads TGTGCCAGCAGCTTCGGGACTAGCGGTAGCACAGATACGCAGTATTTT.

The chain has TRBV2 and TRBJ2-1, with 7 nucleotides matching TRBD1. This CDR3 comprises 14 residues. The V gene's germline CDR1 is SNHLY and CDR2 FYNNEI. Trimming removed 2 bases from V and 6 bases from J; junction bases left unmatched: 4. CDR3 loop: CASSEWDSSNEQFF. In nucleotides, the CDR3 is TGTGCCAGCAGTGAATGGGACAGTAGCAATGAGCAGTTCTTC.

This clone was found once. The rearrangement links TRBV9 to TRBJ1-1; 8 bases agree with TRBD1. V shed 0 bases, J shed 3 bases, and the junction held 7 bases outside the gene matches. CDR1 is SGDLS and CDR2 is YYNGEE in the germline V gene. CDR3 length: 16 residues. CDR3: CASSVGTGKGDTEAFF. The CDR3 nucleotides read TGTGCCAGCAGCGTAGGGACAGGGAAGGGGGACACTGAAGCTTTCTTT.

This chain joins TRBV13 and TRBJ2-5, with D possibly matching TRBD2 (6 bases). The V end lost 0 bases, the J end lost 2 bases, and 10 bases lay between the germline ends. This CDR3 spans 15 amino acids. Germline V gene data show CDR1 as PRHDT and CDR2 as FYEKMQ (reference sequence). The CDR3, as DNA: TGTGCCAGCAGCTTAGGTACCGCGGGACAAGAGACCCAGTACTTC. Translation gives CASSLGTAGQETQYF.

The chain uses TRBV2 and TRBJ2-7, with 14 bases lining up with TRBD2. The germline gives CDR1 SNHLY, CDR2 FYNNEI. The CDR3 has 13 residues. V shed 8 bases and J 5 bases; nucleotides not matched to a gene: 2. CDR3 nucleotide sequence: TGTGCCAGCCGGACTAGCGGGGGGCACGAGCAGTACTTC. It yields the protein CASRTSGGHEQYF.

By sample share, this clone is large (0.1 to 1%). The chain uses TRBV6-5 and TRBJ2-5, with D possibly matching TRBD2 (5 bases). The germline CDR1 and CDR2 sequences are MNHEY and SVGAGI. V shed 1 base and J shed 2 bases, with 8 bases lying between them. The CDR3 extends over 14 amino acids. The CDR3 spells CASSYLLAQETQYF. The CDR3 DNA is TGTGCCAGCAGTTACTTGCTAGCTCAAGAGACCCAGTACTTC.

The chain employs TRBV5-4 and TRBJ2-7, with 8 positions matching TRBD1. Germline V CDR1 and CDR2: SGHNT, YYREEE (reference sequence). The CDR3 has 15 amino acids. Trimming cost V 3 bases and J 3 bases; bases outside gene matches: 8. The DNA for the CDR3 is TGTGCCAGCAGCTCTCCGGGACAGGCCATCTACGAGCAGTACTTC. It encodes CASSSPGQAIYEQYF.

This clone has a handful of counts. This sequence joins TRBV7-2 and TRBJ2-2; 8 nucleotides match TRBD2. Germline V gene sequence: CDR1 SGHTA, CDR2 FQGNSA. With V trimmed by 5 bases and J by 5 bases, 10 bases remained unmatched. The CDR3 has 16 amino acids. DNA for the CDR3: TGTGCCAGCAGCCATACCGGGACTAGAAGGACCGGGGAGCTGTTTTTT. Its translation: CASSHTGTRRTGELFF.

The V and J genes are TRBV19 and TRBJ1-6; D is uncertain. Germline CDR1 LNHDA, CDR2 SQIVND (reference sequence). V shed 7 bases and J shed 6 bases, with 10 bases lying between them. The CDR3 covers 13 residues. This chain's CDR3 is CASMSDFNSPLHF. The CDR3, as DNA: TGTGCCAGTATGAGTGACTTTAATTCACCCCTCCACTTT.

The chain couples TRBV6-1 to TRBJ1-5; D uncertain. Trimming removed 3 bases from V and 9 bases from J, with 6 bases in between. CDR1 MNHNS and CDR2 SASEGT come from the germline V gene. There are 11 residues in the CDR3. DNA of the CDR3: TGTGCCAGCAGTGACGAGGGGCCCCAGCATTTT. This codes for CASSDEGPQHF.

The chain employs TRBV29-1 and TRBJ2-7; D not certain. Per germline, CDR1 SQVTM and CDR2 ANQGSEA. The V gene lost 4 bases and the J gene lost 0 bases, with 7 bases spanning the gap. The CDR3 covers 12 residues. The CDR3 coding sequence is TGCAGCGTTGTACCCAGCTCCTACGAGCAGTACTTC. Translated, it gives CSVVPSSYEQYF.

There are a few counts of this clone. This rearrangement joins TRBV28 to TRBJ2-2; weak D call: TRBD2 (5 bases). Germline V gene sequence: CDR1 MDHEN, CDR2 SYDVKM. CDR3 length: 15 residues. The V gene lost 3 bases and the J gene lost 6 bases, with 14 bases spanning the gap. Here the CDR3 reads CASSFHGRGSGELFF. The CDR3 region has the DNA TGTGCCAGCAGTTTCCACGGACGGGGATCCGGGGAGCTGTTTTTT.